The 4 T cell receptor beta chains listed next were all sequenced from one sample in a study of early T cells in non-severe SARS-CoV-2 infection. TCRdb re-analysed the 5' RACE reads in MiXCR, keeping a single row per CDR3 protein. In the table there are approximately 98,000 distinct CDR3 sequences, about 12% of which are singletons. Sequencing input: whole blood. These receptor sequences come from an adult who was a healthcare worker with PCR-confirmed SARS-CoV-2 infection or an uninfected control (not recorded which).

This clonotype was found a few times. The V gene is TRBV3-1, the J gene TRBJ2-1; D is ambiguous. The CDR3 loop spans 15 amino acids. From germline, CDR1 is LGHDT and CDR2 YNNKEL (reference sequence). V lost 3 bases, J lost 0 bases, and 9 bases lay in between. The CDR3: CASSHGPSSYNEQFF. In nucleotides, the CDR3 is TGTGCCAGCAGCCACGGGCCGAGCTCCTACAATGAGCAGTTCTTC.

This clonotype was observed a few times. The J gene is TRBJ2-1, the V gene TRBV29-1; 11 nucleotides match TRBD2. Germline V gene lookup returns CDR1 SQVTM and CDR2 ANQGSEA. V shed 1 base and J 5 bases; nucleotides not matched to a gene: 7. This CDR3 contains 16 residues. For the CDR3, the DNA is TGCAGCGTTGAAGCTTTAGCGGGGGGGTACGACAATGAGCAGTTCTTC. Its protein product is CSVEALAGGYDNEQFF.

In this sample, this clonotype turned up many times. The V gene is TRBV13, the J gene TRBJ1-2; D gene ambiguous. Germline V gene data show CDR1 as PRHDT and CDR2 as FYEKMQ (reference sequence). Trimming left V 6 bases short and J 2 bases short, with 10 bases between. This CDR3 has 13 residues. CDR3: CASSLVRNYGYTF. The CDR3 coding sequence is TGTGCCAGCAGTCTAGTACGGAACTATGGCTACACCTTC.

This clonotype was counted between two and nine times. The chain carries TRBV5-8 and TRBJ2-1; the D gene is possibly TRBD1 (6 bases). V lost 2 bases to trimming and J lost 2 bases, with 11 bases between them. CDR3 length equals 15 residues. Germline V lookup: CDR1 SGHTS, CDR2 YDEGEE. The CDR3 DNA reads TGTGCCAGCAGCTTAAAGGGGGTCGCCTACAATGAGCAGTTCTTC. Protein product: CASSLKGVAYNEQFF. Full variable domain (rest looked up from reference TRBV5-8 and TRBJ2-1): EAGVTQSPTHLIKTRGQQATLRCSPISGHTSVYWYQQALGLGLQFLLWYDEGEERNRGNFPPRFSGRQFPNYSSELNVNALELEDSALYLCASSLKGVAYNEQFFGPGTRLTVL.